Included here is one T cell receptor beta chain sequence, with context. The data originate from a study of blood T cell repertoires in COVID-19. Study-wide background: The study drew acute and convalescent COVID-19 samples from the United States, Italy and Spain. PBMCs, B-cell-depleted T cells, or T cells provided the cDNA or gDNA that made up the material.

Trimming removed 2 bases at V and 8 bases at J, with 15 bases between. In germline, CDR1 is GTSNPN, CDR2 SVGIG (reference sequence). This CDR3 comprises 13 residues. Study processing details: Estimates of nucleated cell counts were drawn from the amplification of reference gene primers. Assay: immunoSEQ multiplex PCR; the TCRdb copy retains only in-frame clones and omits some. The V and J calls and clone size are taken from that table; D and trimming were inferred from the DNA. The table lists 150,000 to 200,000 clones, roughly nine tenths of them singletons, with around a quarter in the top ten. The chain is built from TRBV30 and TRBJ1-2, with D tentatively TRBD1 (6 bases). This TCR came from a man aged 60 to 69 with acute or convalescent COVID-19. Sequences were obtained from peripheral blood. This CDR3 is CAWSPGQIYGYTF. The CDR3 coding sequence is TGTGCCTGGAGTCCAGGACAGATTTACGGCTACACCTTC.